These 8 T cell receptor beta chains were all obtained from the same sample, sequenced in a study of T cells in Graves' hyperthyroidism and ophthalmopathy. Template material for amplifying TCR beta CDR3 regions consisted of RNA transcripts. The TCR CDR3 first-round RT-PCR relied on the HTBI primer set. TCRdb reprocessed the multiplex PCR reads with MiXCR, giving one entry per CDR3 protein. Here the sample spans around 400,000 distinct CDR3 sequences, about 15% being singletons. Specimen: blood. Source of these receptors: a young woman with Graves' hyperthyroidism that later progressed to Graves' ophthalmopathy.

This clonotype occurred many times. The chain couples TRBV12-3 or TRBV12-4 to TRBJ2-5; TRBD2 aligns across 8 bases. CDR3 size: 14 residues. After removal of 6 bases from V and 5 bases from J, the junction contained 8 bases not matched to a gene. CDR3 sequence (DNA): TGTGCCAGCAGCCCGAGCGGGAGTGGGGAGACCCAGTACTTC. Residues: CASSPSGSGETQYF.

The chain joins TRBV9 to TRBJ2-7; D might be TRBD2 (7 bases). Germline loops: CDR1 SGDLS, CDR2 YYNGEE. Trimming left V 2 bases short and J 1 base short, with 16 bases between. The length of the CDR3 is 16 residues. In DNA form, the CDR3 reads TGTGCCAGCAGCGTCGAGGGGGGGGCAGGATCCTACGAGCAGTACTTC. This translates into CASSVEGGAGSYEQYF. The full variable domain, with the rest looked up from reference TRBV9 and TRBJ2-7, is DSGVTQTPKHLITATGQRVTLRCSPRSGDLSVYWYQQSLDQGLQFLIQYYNGEERAKGNILERFSAQQFPDLHSELNLSSLELGDSALYFCASSVEGGAGSYEQYFGPGTRLTVT.

This chain connects TRBV28 to TRBJ1-4; D possibly corresponds to TRBD1 (5 bases). The V gene lost 7 bases and the J gene lost 2 bases, with 14 bases spanning the gap. CDR1 is MDHEN, CDR2 SYDVKM, per germline. This CDR3 is 15 amino acids long. The CDR3 sequence: CASTPSGVTNEKLFF. For the CDR3, the DNA is TGTGCCAGCACTCCGTCGGGGGTCACTAATGAAAAACTGTTTTTT.

In its sample, this clonotype was seen many times. The V and J genes are TRBV7-2 and TRBJ2-3; D unresolved. The CDR3 length is 15 residues. V shed 2 bases and J shed 3 bases, with 12 bases lying between them. Germline V gene data show CDR1 as SGHTA and CDR2 as FQGNSA. The DNA for the CDR3 is TGTGCCAGCAGCTTATTCTCTAAAGGGACAGATACGCAGTATTTT. Protein product: CASSLFSKGTDTQYF.

This clonotype was recorded at least ten times. This chain uses TRBV27 with TRBJ2-7; 14 nucleotides match TRBD2. V lost 5 bases, J lost 3 bases, and 9 bases stayed unmatched. Germline V gene sequence: CDR1 MNHEY, CDR2 SMNVEV (reference sequence). The CDR3 length is 17 residues. Here the CDR3 DNA reads TGTGCCAGCAGTCCGACTAGCGGGAGGGCCATCGACTACGAGCAGTACTTC. Its protein product is CASSPTSGRAIDYEQYF.

The J gene is TRBJ1-6, the V gene TRBV4-1; possibly TRBD1 for D (5 bases). Trimming took off 4 bases at V and 0 bases at J, with 16 bases between the two ends. The CDR3 totals 18 residues. Germline loops: CDR1 MGHRA, CDR2 YSYEKL. CDR3 bases: TGCGCCAGCAGCCCCCGGACATTACCCAGCTCCTATAATTCACCCCTCCACTTT. This codes for CASSPRTLPSSYNSPLHF.

The CDR3 here is CASSLRGRDTYEQYF. In DNA, the CDR3 is TGTGCCAGCAGTTTGCGCGGGAGGGACACCTACGAGCAGTACTTC. The chain has TRBV28 and TRBJ2-7; 9 bases agree with TRBD2. CDR3 length: 15 residues. After removal of 3 bases from V and 2 bases from J, the junction contained 5 bases not matched to a gene. CDR1 is MDHEN, CDR2 SYDVKM, per germline.

This clonotype was observed at least ten times. This chain links TRBV20-1 with TRBJ2-7; a possible D gene is TRBD2 (6 bases). The CDR3 runs to 13 residues. V was shortened by 4 bases and J by 7 bases, with 17 bases between the two germline ends. The V gene's germline CDR1 is DFQATT and CDR2 SNEGSKA (reference sequence). CDR3 residues: CSAITDGSGEQYF. The CDR3 coding sequence is TGCAGTGCTATAACTGACGGGAGTGGTGAGCAGTACTTC.